These 31 T cell receptor beta chains originate from one sample sequenced in a study of blood T cell repertoires in COVID-19. The table came from immunoSEQ multiplex PCR; TCRdb's copy has only in-frame clones and leaves some out. The sample has about 200,000 clones; approximately 80% are singletons. The sequenced sample was peripheral blood. The receptors were gathered from a human donor in a cohort sampled during active COVID-19.

CDR3 coding DNA: TGTGCCAGTCAAGACAGGAACACCGGGGAGCTGTTTTTT. Encoded protein: CASQDRNTGELFF. This rearrangement joins TRBV19 to TRBJ2-2, with a possible D match to TRBD1 (5 bases). The V end was cut by 8 bases, the J end by 1 base, with 8 bases between. Per the germline V gene, CDR1 is LNHDA and CDR2 is SQIVND (reference sequence). The CDR3 has 13 amino acids.

This clone showed up just once. The chain combines TRBV6-5 with TRBJ2-3; D is possibly TRBD2 (6 bases). Per the germline V gene, CDR1 is MNHEY and CDR2 is SVGAGI. Trimming removed 6 bases from V and 0 bases from J, with 13 bases in between. CDR3 length equals 15 residues. In DNA form, the CDR3 reads TGTGCCAGCAGCCCAACGGGGACTAGCACAGATACGCAGTATTTT. It translates to CASSPTGTSTDTQYF.

The J gene is TRBJ2-7, the V gene TRBV7-2; 12 positions agree with TRBD2. This CDR3 region has 14 residues. V trimming: 5 bases; J trimming: 4 bases; junction bases outside the gene matches: 3. Germline V lookup: CDR1 SGHTA, CDR2 FQGNSA. The CDR3, as DNA: TGTGCCAGCAGCACCGGACTAGCGGGATACGAGCAGTACTTC. It yields the protein CASSTGLAGYEQYF.

This chain joins TRBV9 and TRBJ2-1, with D perhaps TRBD1 (6 bases). Looked up from germline, CDR1 is SGDLS and CDR2 is YYNGEE. The CDR3 sequence is 13 residues long. Trimming cost V 0 bases and J 10 bases, with 11 bases left between them. CDR3 coding DNA: TGTGCCAGCAGCGTAGTTGGACAGCCGGAGCAGTTCTTC. This translates into CASSVVGQPEQFF. The full variable domain, with the rest looked up from reference TRBV9 and TRBJ2-1, is DSGVTQTPKHLITATGQRVTLRCSPRSGDLSVYWYQQSLDQGLQFLIQYYNGEERAKGNILERFSAQQFPDLHSELNLSSLELGDSALYFCASSVVGQPEQFFGPGTRLTVL.

The J gene is TRBJ1-2, the V gene TRBV5-5, with D unclear. V was pared by 2 bases and J by 1 base, with 21 bases between. Germline values: CDR1 SGHKS, CDR2 YYEKEE (reference sequence). CDR3 length: 18 amino acids. The DNA of the CDR3 is TGTGCCAGCAGCTTCAAGGTACCCGGGTTGATGGTTAACTATGGCTACACCTTC. It translates to CASSFKVPGLMVNYGYTF.

This rearrangement joins TRBV28 to TRBJ2-1, with 7 bases aligning to TRBD2. V dropped 4 bases and J dropped 9; count of bases not matched to a gene: 12. The CDR3 consists of 15 residues. From germline, CDR1 is MDHEN and CDR2 SYDVKM. CDR3 DNA sequence: TGTGCCAGCAGTTGGTGGCTAGCGGTGGCTGCTGAGCAGTTCTTC. It encodes CASSWWLAVAAEQFF.

V is TRBV11-2 and J is TRBJ1-1; D gene uncertain. The V gene lost 4 bases and the J gene lost 0 bases, with 18 bases spanning the gap. Germline V CDR1 and CDR2: SGHAT, FQNNGV. The CDR3 sequence is 17 residues long. Here the CDR3 reads CASSSLGSFSLNTEAFF. CDR3 bases: TGTGCCAGCAGCTCCCTGGGCAGCTTCTCCCTGAACACTGAAGCTTTCTTT.

This clone was detected once. This chain connects TRBV19 to TRBJ1-1; TRBD1 matches 9 bases. The CDR3 has 14 amino acids. From germline, CDR1 is LNHDA and CDR2 SQIVND (reference sequence). J gave up 1 base and V 5 bases, and 2 bases lay outside the gene matches. The CDR3, as DNA: TGTGCCAGTAGTTTGGACAGGGGGAACACTGAAGCTTTCTTT. Protein sequence: CASSLDRGNTEAFF.

The chain links TRBV7-2 to TRBJ2-7; possibly TRBD1 for D (5 bases). V gave up 1 base and J gave up 3 bases, with 10 bases separating them. CDR1 and CDR2 from the germline V gene are SGHTA and FQGNSA. CDR3 length equals 14 residues. DNA of the CDR3: TGTGCCAGCAGCTTAGGTACAGGATACTACGAGCAGTACTTC. As protein: CASSLGTGYYEQYF.

The chain has TRBV5-4 and TRBJ2-4, with 8 bases matching TRBD1. This CDR3 has 17 amino acids. With V trimmed by 3 bases and J by 1 base, 9 bases remained unmatched. The V gene's germline CDR1 is SGHNT and CDR2 YYREEE (reference sequence). CDR3 sequence (DNA): TGTGCCAGCAGCTACCCCAGGACAGGGAGCGCCAAAAACATTCAGTACTTC. This sequence encodes CASSYPRTGSAKNIQYF. Combining the CDR3 with reference TRBV5-4 and TRBJ2-4 gives the whole variable domain ETGVTQSPTHLIKTRGQQVTLRCSSQSGHNTVSWYQQALGQGPQFIFQYYREEENGRGNFPPRFSGLQFPNYSSELNVNALELDDSALYLCASSYPRTGSAKNIQYFGAGTRLSVL.

In this sample, this clone turned up a few times. The chain employs TRBV19 and TRBJ2-4; D possibly corresponds to TRBD2 (6 bases). The CDR3 has 15 amino acids. Germline V gene lookup returns CDR1 LNHDA and CDR2 SQIVND (reference sequence). The V and J ends lost 7 bases and 0 bases respectively, with 13 bases between them. This chain's CDR3 is CASNPGGIAKNIQYF. The CDR3 bases are TGTGCCAGTAACCCTGGGGGGATAGCCAAAAACATTCAGTACTTC.

The CDR3 sequence is CASSEVVAGVGDTQYF. CDR3 DNA sequence: TGTGCCAGCAGTGAGGTGGTAGCGGGAGTGGGAGATACGCAGTATTTT. The chain has TRBV6-1 and TRBJ2-3; 9 bases agree with TRBD2. Germline trimming cut 3 bases from V and 5 bases from J; bases unmatched to any gene: 9. CDR1 MNHNS and CDR2 SASEGT come from the germline V gene. The CDR3 has 16 residues.

The chain combines TRBV5-4 with TRBJ2-7; maybe TRBD2 (6 bases). Germline CDR1 is SGHNT and CDR2 is YYREEE (reference sequence). V was clipped by 0 bases and J by 7 bases, with 11 bases between them. The CDR3 covers 13 residues. The CDR3 DNA reads as TGTGCCAGCAGCTTGGGCAGCGCGGGGGAGCAGTACTTC. Residues: CASSLGSAGEQYF.

The V gene is TRBV5-1, the J gene TRBJ2-7, with a tentative D call TRBD1 (6 bases). Germline V gene sequence: CDR1 SGHRS, CDR2 YFSETQ. The germline V and J ends were trimmed by 0 bases and 2 bases, with 12 bases remaining between them. The CDR3 loop spans 15 amino acids. The CDR3 DNA reads as TGCGCCAGCAGCTTGGGGGGGCGGGTACCCTACGAGCAGTACTTC. Translated: CASSLGGRVPYEQYF.

The chain has TRBV20-1 and TRBJ1-5; a weak D match, TRBD1 (5 bases). The CDR3 consists of 15 residues. Trimming stripped 3 bases from V and 7 bases from J, with 19 bases between. Germline assignment: CDR1 DFQATT and CDR2 SNEGSKA (reference sequence). CDR3 sequence (DNA): TGCAGTGCTAGTTCTTTCCAGGGCGCGAACCAGCCCCAGCATTTT. Translated: CSASSFQGANQPQHF.

This clone was detected once. The rearrangement links TRBV11-1 to TRBJ2-1; D is unclear. The CDR3 has 16 amino acids. Trimming took off 2 bases at V and 0 bases at J, with 11 bases between the two ends. The V gene's germline CDR1 is SGHAT and CDR2 FQDESV (reference sequence). The CDR3 DNA reads as TGTGCCAGCAGCTTATTCGAGGTTAGCTCCTACAATGAGCAGTTCTTC. Its protein product is CASSLFEVSSYNEQFF.

The chain carries TRBV28 and TRBJ1-2, with TRBD1 matching over 12 bases. Germline V gene data show CDR1 as MDHEN and CDR2 as SYDVKM. This CDR3 comprises 15 residues. V lost 3 bases and J lost 7; bases outside the gene matches: 6. The CDR3 spells CASSFLGQGAGGYTF. CDR3 DNA: TGTGCCAGCAGTTTTTTGGGACAGGGGGCGGGTGGCTACACCTTC.

The V and J genes are TRBV10-3 and TRBJ2-5, with TRBD2 as a possible D gene (5 bases). The length of the CDR3 is 13 residues. Trimming removed 3 bases at V and 4 bases at J, with 9 bases between. Germline V gene sequence: CDR1 ENHRY, CDR2 SYGVKD. CDR3 protein: CAISERTLETQYF. In DNA form, the CDR3 reads TGTGCCATCAGTGAAAGGACTCTAGAGACCCAGTACTTC.

This chain connects TRBV3-1 (or the pseudogene TRBV3-2) to TRBJ2-5; the match to TRBD2 covers 7 bases. V lost 0 bases to trimming and J lost 4 bases; unmatched junction nucleotides: 11. Germline V gives CDR1 LGHDT, CDR2 YNNKEL (reference sequence). The CDR3 consists of 17 residues. CDR3 amino acids: CASSQDLVGGRVETQYF. Written as DNA, the CDR3 is TGTGCCAGCAGCCAAGATCTTGTGGGCGGGAGAGTAGAGACCCAGTACTTC.

To note about this clone: Distinct nucleotide sequences in the sample also encode this CDR3. The chain carries TRBV7-9 and TRBJ1-3, with 11 bases fitting TRBD1. V shed 6 bases, J shed 3 bases, and the junction held 7 bases outside the gene matches. CDR3 length: 16 amino acids. Germline loops: CDR1 SEHNR, CDR2 FQNEAQ (reference sequence). CDR3: CASSFGQGARGNTIYF. CDR3 DNA: TGTGCCAGCAGTTTCGGACAGGGGGCGCGTGGAAACACCATATATTTT.

The table lists this clone with a few counts. This rearrangement joins TRBV6-6 to TRBJ1-4; possible D gene TRBD1, 6 bases. Looked up from germline, CDR1 is MNHNY and CDR2 is SVGAGI (reference sequence). CDR3 length: 14 amino acids. V was clipped by 8 bases and J by 7 bases, with 17 bases between them. The CDR3 bases are TGTGCCAGCCTCAGAGGGGGTTGGGGTGAAAAACTGTTTTTT. It yields the protein CASLRGGWGEKLFF.

The CDR3 loop is CSASPQGTQYF. CDR3 bases: TGCAGTGCTTCTCCCCAGGGGACCCAGTACTTC. The V gene is TRBV20-1, the J gene TRBJ2-5; TRBD1 might be the D (5 bases). Trimming removed 5 bases from V and 7 bases from J, with 11 bases in between. Per germline, CDR1 DFQATT and CDR2 SNEGSKA (reference sequence). This CDR3 has 11 amino acids.

This clone was counted a few times. The chain carries TRBV7-9 and TRBJ2-7, with 8 bases identical to TRBD2. The ends lost 2 bases at V and 2 bases at J; junction bases unmatched: 8. CDR1 and CDR2 from the germline V gene are SEHNR and FQNEAQ (reference sequence). The CDR3 covers 16 residues. CDR3 region: CASSLPTSGRTYEQYF. CDR3 in DNA: TGTGCCAGCAGCTTACCTACTAGCGGTCGGACCTACGAGCAGTACTTC.

V and J are TRBV7-2 and TRBJ1-3; 11 bases are a match to TRBD1. The V segment lost 5 bases and the J segment 3 bases; nucleotides outside the gene matches: 3. The CDR3 runs 15 residues. CDR1 SGHTA and CDR2 FQGNSA come from the germline V gene. CDR3 residues: CASSTGTGGGNTIYF. Written as DNA, the CDR3 is TGTGCCAGCAGCACGGGGACAGGGGGTGGAAACACCATATATTTT.

The chain carries TRBV4-1 and TRBJ2-7; tentatively, D is TRBD1 (5 bases). Germline V gives CDR1 MGHRA, CDR2 YSYEKL. With 3 bases removed from V and 3 bases from J, the gap between germline ends came to 12 bases. The CDR3 spans 14 residues. The CDR3 DNA reads as TGCGCCAGCAGCCAGGTTCAGGGCTACTACGAGCAGTACTTC. This sequence encodes CASSQVQGYYEQYF.

DNA for the CDR3: TGTGCCAGCAGCCCGGGGGAGTACACCTACAATGAGCAGTTCTTC. Amino acids: CASSPGEYTYNEQFF. This chain uses TRBV28 with TRBJ2-1; TRBD2 might be the D (6 bases). CDR1 is MDHEN, CDR2 SYDVKM, per germline. CDR3 size: 15 residues. Trimming left V 6 bases short and J 2 bases short, with 14 bases between.

The rearrangement links TRBV5-1 to TRBJ1-1, with D perhaps matching TRBD1 (5 bases). V was clipped by 4 bases and J by 6 bases, with 19 bases between them. The germline gives CDR1 SGHRS, CDR2 YFSETQ. The CDR3 covers 15 residues. CDR3 bases: TGCGCCAGCAGCCTGGTGAGTCAGGGCCTGGCTGAAGCTTTCTTT. Translating it yields CASSLVSQGLAEAFF.

This clone has a single count. The chain joins TRBV6-2 or TRBV6-3 to TRBJ1-5; 7 nucleotides match TRBD1. The length of the CDR3 is 15 residues. CDR1 is MNHEY and CDR2 is SVGEGT in the germline V gene. V was clipped by 4 bases and J by 2 bases; unmatched bases: 5. The CDR3 DNA follows: TGTGCCAGCAGTTCACAGGGGTTGGGCAATCAGCCCCAGCATTTT. Its protein is CASSSQGLGNQPQHF.

V usage is TRBV28 and J usage is TRBJ1-1; 7 bases map to TRBD1. V dropped 6 bases and J dropped 5; count of bases not matched to a gene: 15. This CDR3 spans 16 amino acids. The germline V gene has CDR1 MDHEN and CDR2 SYDVKM. This CDR3 reads CASSYRTDRDRTEAFF. For the CDR3, the DNA is TGTGCCAGCAGCTATCGCACCGACAGGGATAGGACTGAAGCTTTCTTT.

The rearrangement joins TRBV7-6 to TRBJ2-3; 9 bases match TRBD2. V lost 5 bases, J lost 4 bases, and 7 bases stayed unmatched. Germline V gene data show CDR1 as SGHVS and CDR2 as FNYEAQ. This CDR3 spans 15 amino acids. The CDR3 coding sequence is TGTGCCAGCAGCCCCGCGGCGGGAGGGGCAGATACGCAGTATTTT. Protein product: CASSPAAGGADTQYF.

The chain joins TRBV29-1 to TRBJ1-3; 9 bases map to TRBD1. The CDR3 has 12 amino acids. V was clipped by 4 bases and J by 16 bases; unmatched bases: 11. The germline V gene encodes CDR1 SQVTM and CDR2 ANQGSEA. DNA of the CDR3: TGCAGCGTTGGGAGTGAGGGGACAGGGTACTATTTT. Protein: CSVGSEGTGYYF.